This record looks at one T cell receptor beta chain sequence and its context. What this receptor recognizes is not known. No clone much larger than this one lies a single base away; base qualities are absent. This sample is drawn from a study of cytomegalovirus exposure and HLA in healthy donors (dated by TCRdb to 2017 to 2019). Describing the broader study: An earlier analysis of fewer than 750 of the donors reported 276 Gb of sequence data and 117 million unique TCR beta sequences obtained from about 170 million T cells. Donor age, sex, ethnicity and CMV serostatus were collected together with the repertoire data. The aim of the study was to test whether cataloging public T cell receptors could identify signatures of past pathogen exposure. Across 300 to 400 genotyped donors of the cohort, an average of roughly 250,000 unique TCR beta nucleotide sequences per donor were sequenced, and 15% to 20% of those sequences were non-productive. Both class I and class II loci were covered by HLA typing, at four-digit resolution. An early release covering more than 500 HLA-typed donors comprised 300 to 350 gigabases of sequencing data and roughly 85 million unique TCR sequences. Besides the first cohort of hundreds of subjects, a separate validation cohort made up of about 120 different subjects was used. The study profiled the T cell repertoires of more than 500 subjects by immunosequencing and related them to cytomegalovirus serostatus. Among the approximately 420 genotyped donors, 75% to 90% belonged to the genetic ancestry cluster associated with self-reported Caucasian donors. Four to six DR-DQ haplotypes were handled as single units for association and clustering, since linkage in the cohort was strong. Every repertoire in the discovery cohort had been generated on one and the same sequencing platform. In an earlier analysis of a few hundred of the donors, high-throughput TCR beta sequencing was used to judge whether each TCR beta V gene segment behaved as functional or pseudogenic. A later genetic analysis took genome-wide SNP genotypes for about 55% of the 666 donors and used that subset as a discovery cohort. Rather than using new phenotypic data, the later analysis identified candidate immune exposures from TCR beta sequences and from how often those sequences occurred across donors. In a later analysis, previously published TCR beta repertoires from roughly 710 donors were re-analyzed and high-resolution HLA genotyping was added so that TCR occurrence patterns could be studied. High-throughput TCR immunosequencing, statistical association of individual TCRs with disease status, and machine learning were combined to predict cytomegalovirus infection status. The number of typed donors differed by locus: roughly 620-640 for A, B, C, DRB1 and DQB1; some 500 for DQA1; 606 for DPA1; and some 430 for DPB1.

Library creation used the immunoSEQ multiplex PCR assay. A mixture of 60 forward primers for TCR Vbeta segments and 13 reverse primers for TCR Jbeta segments was used in the multiplex PCR. A multiplex PCR assay on genomic DNA amplified the CDR3 region of rearranged TCR beta genes. On the Illumina HiSeq System, the amplified TCR beta libraries were sequenced as 87-base-pair reads. The authors processed their data as follows. A later analysis counted about 80 million unique TCR beta chains across the 550 to 700 repertoires, and 9.5 million to 11 million of these chains were shared by at least two donors. A nearest-neighbor algorithm error-corrected the raw reads and collapsed the reads into unique sequences, merging closely related sequences to remove PCR and sequencing errors. CDR3 sequences were aligned to IMGT reference sequences to assign V, D and J gene segments. Each retained sequence needed at least a six-nucleotide match to both a V gene segment and a J gene segment. Rearrangements were called productive when the CDR3 lacked stop codons and stayed in frame with V and J; all others were non-productive. Following IMGT convention, CDR3 was defined as the stretch from the second conserved V-encoded cysteine up to the conserved J-encoded phenylalanine. The earlier analysis of some 580 of the donors excluded any sequence lacking an unambiguous match to a single V gene segment. An earlier analysis of 500 to 600 of the donors classified V segments as functional when productive rearrangements were above 56.7% and as segregating when the standard deviation between donors was above 5%. To diagnose cytomegalovirus status from the catalog of TCR beta chain sequences, a statistical classification framework was built. A later analysis assigned V and J genes by comparing TCR nucleotide sequences with IMGT/GENE-DB human TR gene sequences. The TCRdist pipeline was used in a later analysis to assign CDR3 sequences and most-parsimonious VDJ recombination scenarios. In a later analysis, every TCR beta chain was defined by the combination of its CDR3 amino acid sequence and its V-gene family, and reads without a unique V-gene family were dropped. As a way to deal with suspected cross-contamination and a sequencing artifact, a later analysis dropped 640 or so nucleotide sequences that were highly shared and had low generation probability. A later analysis calculated a clonal expansion index for each public chain from normalized within-repertoire ranks of inferred template counts. In a later analysis, generation probabilities were computed with a VDJ recombination model fitted to out-of-frame rearrangements, and the resulting probabilities were checked against IGoR. In a later analysis, TCR-TCR, TCR-HLA and TCR-CMV co-occurrence was scored with hypergeometric tests, and a repertoire-size bias correction was applied to TCR pairs. To estimate false discovery rates, a later analysis permuted the HLA or CMV assignments 20 times. In a later analysis, co-occurring TCRs were grouped using DBSCAN, with TCRdist sequence similarity added in when clustering inside HLA-allele-positive subsets. Co-occurrence clustering excluded repertoires with fewer than 30,000 or more than 120,000 public chains, plus five with anomalous nucleotide sharing. As stored in TCRdb, this immuneACCESS dataset retains in-frame rearrangements with V and J assigned. A fraction of the clones does not appear; measured against another copy, unresolved V genes explain less than half of the discrepancy, and the remainder lacks a known reason. That table gives V, J and clone size, and the DNA gave D and trimming. The sample table contains under 200,000 clones; only one count was recorded for 70% to 85% of them. The ten largest make up under 0.75% of the sample.

In total, approximately 690 healthy bone marrow donors made up the cohort. At the time of sampling, every cohort member was nominally healthy, though immune exposures that went unrecorded were likely present. The donor was CMV seronegative and was included in the group of approximately 350 seronegative cohort members. Every donor gave a peripheral blood sample, and the peripheral blood mononuclear cells from that sample were used for TCR beta sequencing. The Qiagen DNeasy Blood Extraction Kit was used to extract genomic DNA from the blood cell samples. The study at large found these results: Specific HLA alleles were associated with about 17,000 TCR beta sequences at a false discovery rate of 0.05 in a later analysis. In a later analysis, TCR association rates were found to vary across HLA loci, with the most associated TCRs seen for DRB1 alleles and the fewest for HLA-C alleles. According to a later analysis, most CMV-associated TCR beta chains appeared to be HLA-restricted, and the HLA associations seemed to be driven largely by CMV exposure. Assigning TCR associations to individual alleles was difficult when HLA alleles, especially DR and DQ, strongly co-occurred. A later analysis found that HLA-associated TCR beta chains were more clonally expanded and had lower generation probabilities than equally common non-associated chains. According to the authors, the approach could potentially be generalized to other disease states and immunological phenotypes. Because some donors lacked HLA typing at each locus, the association tests relied only on the typed subset. Because counts were too low, some 17 rarely observed V segments, including chromosome 9 orphons, were left out of the earlier analysis of about 620 of the donors. Sequencing depth was assumed to be roughly uniform across donors in the presence/absence analyses, though that assumption may not hold. The study gave a list of more than 150 TCR beta chains associated with cytomegalovirus. A cluster of highly shared sequence variants was judged likely to represent a technical artifact of the sequencing pipeline. An earlier analysis of around 500 of the donors showed that most TCR beta V segments appeared in productive rearrangements either about 90% or about 30% of the time, which broadly matched IMGT annotations. A later genetic analysis reported fewer N-insertions in productive TCRs among donors in an Asian-associated ancestry cluster than the approximately 700-donor mean. Correlated functional status among segregating V segments might reflect linkage disequilibrium, but an unknown experimental factor could not be ruled out. Immune exposure information for the cohort was limited to CMV serostatus. A later genetic analysis associated a missense DCLRE1C variant with V-gene and J-gene trimming of TCR beta chains, and an independent cohort replicated the association. A further reported finding was that TCR beta sequences accurately predicted the HLA-A and HLA-B alleles for most subjects in the first cohort. A few of the identified cytomegalovirus-associated TCR beta chains were confirmed in vitro to be specific for cytomegalovirus antigens. The classifier was reported to diagnose cytomegalovirus status with high specificity and sensitivity in both the original cohort and the validation cohort. Across donors, most TCR sequences were observed very rarely, whereas some public TCRs were present in many individuals. In this cohort, only TCR beta chains were sequenced, and detectable features were limited by the absence of alpha or paired-chain data. The 87-base-pair reads could not distinguish some IMGT-functional V segments, including TRBV6-2 and TRBV6-3, so those segments were excluded. In a later analysis, several top co-occurrence clusters were reported to appear linked to parvovirus B19, influenza, CMV and Epstein-Barr virus.

V loses 4 bases, J loses 10 bases, and the germline ends lie 17 bases apart. For CDR1 and CDR2, the germline V gene lists MGHDK and SYGVNS. The CDR3 holds 15 amino acids from the cysteine to the phenylalanine. Only the CDR3 region is kept as DNA, spanning 45 bases read in frame from base 1. The V and J segments used are TRBV25-1 and TRBJ1-6; the D gene is possibly TRBD1, with 6 bases matching. The sequence was collected from a woman between 40 and 50 years old in good health and CMV-seronegative. Sequences were obtained from PBMCs. The encoded CDR3 is CASSAWPLQGSPLHF. At the DNA level, the sequence is TGTGCCAGCAGTGCTTGGCCACTACAGGGATCACCCCTCCACTTT. Joined to the reference TRBV25-1 and TRBJ1-6 proteins, this CDR3 gives the full variable domain: EADIYQTPRYLVIGTGKKITLECSQTMGHDKMYWYQQDPGMELHLIHYSYGVNSTEKGDLSSESTVSRIRTEHFPLTLESARPSHTSQYLCASSAWPLQGSPLHFGNGTRLTVT.